This paragraph reports one T cell receptor beta chain. No antigen is known for it. These data originate in a study of blood T cells in healthy people across ages. Study context: About one barcoded TCR beta cDNA was captured per two T cells. Findings and caveats of the study: The lack of PBMC sorting stopped any conclusive naive versus antigen-experienced comparison.

The germline V and J ends were trimmed by 0 bases and 4 bases, with 7 bases remaining between them. This CDR3 contains 14 residues. Germline values: CDR1 MNHNS, CDR2 SASEGT. A sample-barcoded 5' primer and a J-beta primer mix were used in a second PCR of roughly 7 to 11 cycles. Unique molecular identifiers of 12 random nucleotides labeled each cDNA. TCRdb independently ran MiXCR on the 5' RACE reads; one entry per CDR3 protein. The sample consists of some 900,000 distinct CDR3 sequences, roughly 48% of them appearing once. The sequenced sample was blood. This clonotype originated in a man aged 25-45 years in good health. J is TRBJ2-1 and V is TRBV6-1; no clear D. As DNA, the CDR3 is TGTGCCAGCAGTGAAGCGCCCGAATACAATGAGCAGTTCTTC. Protein product: CASSEAPEYNEQFF.